Listed below are T cell receptor beta chains from one sample, sequenced in a study of blood T cell repertoires in COVID-19. Measured with immunoSEQ multiplex PCR; TCRdb has only the in-frame clones, and not every one. Among 250,000 or so clones listed, 82% were seen once. The specimen sequenced was peripheral blood. These receptors were obtained from a woman between 65 and 79 years old with acute or convalescent COVID-19. The CDR3 runs from the conserved cysteine through the conserved F or W. The order of the fields is V gene, D gene, clone size, J gene, CDR3 protein, CDR3 DNA. A D gene is named only where the DNA matches it firmly. Rows give clone size only sometimes, using once, few, many, or a class for an expanded clone.

V: TRBV10-1
D: .
size: many
J: TRBJ1-2
CDR3: CASSTGPNYGYTF
DNA: TGCGCCAGCAGTACAGGGCCTAACTATGGCTACACCTTC

V: TRBV9
D: .
size: few
J: TRBJ1-6
CDR3: CASSPEVNSPLHF
DNA: TGTGCCAGCAGCCCAGAGGTAAATTCACCCCTCCACTTT

V: TRBV7-2
D: .
size: .
J: TRBJ2-3
CDR3: CASSQGQPSTDTQYF
DNA: TGTGCCAGCAGCCAAGGACAGCCTAGCACAGATACGCAGTATTTT

V: TRBV3-1/TRBV3-2
D: .
size: .
J: TRBJ1-1
CDR3: CASCDSGMNTEAFF
DNA: TGTGCCAGCTGCGACTCCGGGATGAACACTGAAGCTTTCTTT

V: TRBV14
D: .
size: .
J: TRBJ2-7
CDR3: CASSQRTGWSYEQYF
DNA: TGTGCCAGCAGCCAACGCACAGGGTGGTCCTACGAGCAGTACTTC

V: TRBV9
D: .
size: .
J: TRBJ1-2
CDR3: CASSVVSTVSRYGYTF
DNA: TGTGCCAGCAGCGTAGTATCGACAGTATCCCGATATGGCTACACCTTC

V: TRBV5-4
D: .
size: .
J: TRBJ2-3
CDR3: CASRSPGGKADTQYF
DNA: TGTGCCAGCAGATCGCCGGGGGGCAAGGCAGATACGCAGTATTTT

V: TRBV4-1
D: TRBD2
size: .
J: TRBJ2-5
CDR3: CASSQDSAGGLQETQYF
DNA: TGCGCCAGCAGCCAAGATTCGGCGGGGGGGCTCCAAGAGACCCAGTACTTC

V: TRBV23-1
D: TRBD1
size: .
J: TRBJ1-2
CDR3: CASSHGWTGKGYTF
DNA: TGCGCCAGCAGTCATGGATGGACAGGGAAGGGCTACACCTTC

V: TRBV10-1
D: .
size: few
J: TRBJ1-1
CDR3: CASSEEVGKKAFF
DNA: TGCGCCAGCAGTGAGGAAGTCGGGAAGAAAGCTTTCTTT

V: TRBV9
D: TRBD1
size: .
J: TRBJ2-3
CDR3: CASSVSDRGVSDTQYF
DNA: TGTGCCAGCAGCGTTTCGGACAGGGGGGTGTCAGATACGCAGTATTTT

V: TRBV12-3/TRBV12-4
D: .
size: few
J: TRBJ2-3
CDR3: CASSTGTDTQYF
DNA: TGTGCCAGCAGTACGGGGACAGATACGCAGTATTTT

V: TRBV27
D: .
size: .
J: TRBJ1-2
CDR3: CASTPSGRGGYGYTF
DNA: TGTGCCAGCACCCCTAGTGGTCGGGGTGGGTATGGCTACACCTTC

V: TRBV7-2
D: .
size: .
J: TRBJ1-2
CDR3: CASSLALAGAIYGYTF
DNA: TGTGCCAGCAGCTTAGCGCTTGCAGGGGCGATCTATGGCTACACCTTC

V: TRBV18
D: TRBD1
size: .
J: TRBJ2-3
CDR3: CASSLRQGSTDTQYF
DNA: TGTGCCAGCTCACTACGACAGGGGAGCACAGATACGCAGTATTTT

V: TRBV5-4
D: TRBD2
size: .
J: TRBJ2-3
CDR3: CASSLQRGPDTQYF
DNA: TGTGCCAGCAGCTTGCAGCGGGGGCCCGATACGCAGTATTTT

V: TRBV10-3
D: TRBD1
size: .
J: TRBJ1-3
CDR3: CAISADFTGQDSGNTIYF
DNA: TGTGCCATCAGTGCAGACTTTACAGGACAGGACTCTGGAAACACCATATATTTT

V: TRBV7-2
D: .
size: .
J: TRBJ1-5
CDR3: CASSSSGAQPQHF
DNA: TGTGCCAGCAGCTCCTCAGGGGCCCAGCCCCAGCATTTT

V: TRBV15
D: .
size: .
J: TRBJ1-5
CDR3: CATSRSRVSNQPQHF
DNA: TGTGCCACCAGCCGATCCAGGGTTAGCAATCAGCCCCAGCATTTT

V: TRBV19
D: TRBD1
size: .
J: TRBJ1-1
CDR3: CASTLGQMNTEAFF
DNA: TGTGCCAGTACCTTGGGACAGATGAACACTGAAGCTTTCTTT

V: TRBV24-1
D: .
size: .
J: TRBJ2-1
CDR3: CATGYGGDYNEQFF
DNA: TGTGCCACCGGCTATGGAGGAGACTACAATGAGCAGTTCTTC

V: TRBV6-5
D: TRBD1
size: .
J: TRBJ1-5
CDR3: CASYTGESNQPQHF
DNA: TGTGCCAGCTACACAGGGGAGAGCAATCAGCCCCAGCATTTT